The 9 T cell receptor beta chains below were found in one sample sequenced in a study of blood T cell repertoires in COVID-19. TCRdb's table, derived via immunoSEQ multiplex PCR, lists solely in-frame clones and lacks some. The table records approximately 170,000 clones, 80% to 90% of them present only once. Sequenced sample: peripheral blood. These receptors all come from a man aged 50 to 60 with active or convalescent COVID-19.

The rearrangement uses TRBV24-1 and TRBJ1-2, with 7 bases matching TRBD1. Germline values: CDR1 KGHDR, CDR2 SFDVKD. The CDR3 spans 14 residues. V gave up 4 bases and J gave up 2 bases; unmatched junction bases: 3. Here the CDR3 reads CATSDPGQNYGYTF. CDR3 nucleotides: TGTGCCACCAGTGACCCGGGACAGAACTATGGCTACACCTTC.

This rearrangement joins TRBV9 to TRBJ1-4; D remains ambiguous. V was clipped by 2 bases and J by 5 bases, with 13 bases between them. Germline V gene data show CDR1 as SGDLS and CDR2 as YYNGEE. The CDR3 length is 15 residues. The CDR3 DNA reads as TGTGCCAGCAGCGTCGAGGCGTTCGCGAATGAAAAACTGTTTTTT. This sequence encodes CASSVEAFANEKLFF. Together with reference TRBV9 and TRBJ1-4, the CDR3 gives the full variable domain: DSGVTQTPKHLITATGQRVTLRCSPRSGDLSVYWYQQSLDQGLQFLIQYYNGEERAKGNILERFSAQQFPDLHSELNLSSLELGDSALYFCASSVEAFANEKLFFGSGTQLSVL.

This clone was observed once. J is TRBJ1-2 and V is TRBV6-5; 7 nucleotides match TRBD1. After removal of 2 bases from V and 8 bases from J, the junction contained 8 bases not matched to a gene. The CDR3 loop spans 14 amino acids. The V gene's germline CDR1 is MNHEY and CDR2 SVGAGI. DNA for the CDR3: TGTGCCAGCAGTTACGACAGGGTGGGGGAAGGCTACACCTTC. Protein sequence: CASSYDRVGEGYTF.

The chain is built from TRBV3-1 (or the pseudogene TRBV3-2) and TRBJ1-2, with a possible D match to TRBD1 (5 bases). From germline, CDR1 is LGHDT and CDR2 YNNKEL (reference sequence). This CDR3 has 13 residues. The V gene lost 4 bases and the J gene lost 3 bases, with 9 bases spanning the gap. CDR3 coding DNA: TGTGCCAGCAGCCCAGCAGGGTACTATGGCTACACCTTC. The encoded protein is CASSPAGYYGYTF.

The chain has TRBV5-1 and TRBJ1-4; 7 nucleotides agree with TRBD1. The trim removed 4 bases at V and 8 bases at J, leaving 11 bases unmatched. The CDR3 runs to 15 residues. CDR1 and CDR2 from the germline V gene are SGHRS and YFSETQ. The CDR3 sequence: CASSAEGGRREKLFF. CDR3 DNA: TGCGCCAGCAGCGCGGAAGGGGGCAGGCGGGAAAAACTGTTTTTT.

The chain links TRBV5-1 to TRBJ2-1; D is possibly TRBD2 (5 bases). This CDR3 is built from 15 residues. The germline V gene encodes CDR1 SGHRS and CDR2 YFSETQ. V lost 3 bases, J lost 2 bases, and 12 bases lay in between. Here the CDR3 reads CASSYRREAYNEQFF. Written as DNA, the CDR3 is TGCGCCAGCAGCTACCGCCGGGAAGCCTACAATGAGCAGTTCTTC.

This clone was observed a single time. The chain couples TRBV12-3 or TRBV12-4 to TRBJ2-1; no clear D gene. This CDR3 has 11 residues. V lost 6 bases and J 6 bases, leaving 6 bases between the germline ends. Here the CDR3 DNA reads TGTGCCAGCAGCCTTATCAATGAGCAGTTCTTC. Protein sequence: CASSLINEQFF.

The count of this clone is one. The chain couples TRBV29-1 to TRBJ1-5, with D unresolved. Germline V CDR1 and CDR2: SQVTM, ANQGSEA. Trimming pared 4 bases from V and 4 bases from J, leaving 8 bases between. The CDR3 runs 12 residues. The CDR3 nucleotides read TGCAGCGTTGGTGAGGGAAATCAGCCCCAGCATTTT. Translating gives CSVGEGNQPQHF. Full variable domain (remainder filled in from reference TRBV29-1 and TRBJ1-5): SAVISQKPSRDICQRGTSLTIQCQVDSQVTMMFWYRQQPGQSLTLIATANQGSEATYESGFVIDKFPISRPNLTFSTLTVSNMSPEDSSIYLCSVGEGNQPQHFGDGTRLSIL.

The chain joins TRBV6-6 to TRBJ2-1; D may be TRBD1 (7 bases). V dropped 4 bases and J dropped 14 bases, with 12 bases sitting between them. CDR1 and CDR2 (germline): MNHNY, SVGAGI (reference sequence). The CDR3 spans 11 residues. This chain's CDR3 is CASSFDREEFF. For the CDR3, the DNA is TGTGCCAGCAGTTTTGACAGGGAGGAGTTCTTC.